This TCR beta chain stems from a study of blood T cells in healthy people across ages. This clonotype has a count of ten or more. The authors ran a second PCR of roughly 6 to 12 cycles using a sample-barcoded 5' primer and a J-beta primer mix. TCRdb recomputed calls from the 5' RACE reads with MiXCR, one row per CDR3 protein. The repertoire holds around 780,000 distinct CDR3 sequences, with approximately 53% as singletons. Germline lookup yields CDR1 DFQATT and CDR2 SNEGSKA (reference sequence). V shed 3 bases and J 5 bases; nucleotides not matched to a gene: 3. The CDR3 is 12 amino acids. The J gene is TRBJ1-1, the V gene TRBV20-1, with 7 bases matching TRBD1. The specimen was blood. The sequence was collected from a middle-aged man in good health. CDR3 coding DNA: TGCAGTGCTAGCCGGGACAGTACTGAAGCTTTCTTT. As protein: CSASRDSTEAFF.